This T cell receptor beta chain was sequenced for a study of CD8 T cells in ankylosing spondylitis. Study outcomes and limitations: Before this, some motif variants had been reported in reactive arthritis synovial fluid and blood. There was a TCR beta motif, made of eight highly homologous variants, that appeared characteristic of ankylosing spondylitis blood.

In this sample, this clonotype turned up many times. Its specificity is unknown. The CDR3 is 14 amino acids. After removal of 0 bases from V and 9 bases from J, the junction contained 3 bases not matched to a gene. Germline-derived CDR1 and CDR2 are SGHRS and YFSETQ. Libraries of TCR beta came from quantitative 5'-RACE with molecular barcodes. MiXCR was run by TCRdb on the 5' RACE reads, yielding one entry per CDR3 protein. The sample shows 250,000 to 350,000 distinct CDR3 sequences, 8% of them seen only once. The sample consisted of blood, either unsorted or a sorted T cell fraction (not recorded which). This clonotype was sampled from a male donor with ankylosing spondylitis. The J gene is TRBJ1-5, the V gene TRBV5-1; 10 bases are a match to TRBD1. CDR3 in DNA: TGCGCCAGCAGCTTGGGGACAGGGGGTTCGCCCCAGCATTTT. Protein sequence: CASSLGTGGSPQHF.